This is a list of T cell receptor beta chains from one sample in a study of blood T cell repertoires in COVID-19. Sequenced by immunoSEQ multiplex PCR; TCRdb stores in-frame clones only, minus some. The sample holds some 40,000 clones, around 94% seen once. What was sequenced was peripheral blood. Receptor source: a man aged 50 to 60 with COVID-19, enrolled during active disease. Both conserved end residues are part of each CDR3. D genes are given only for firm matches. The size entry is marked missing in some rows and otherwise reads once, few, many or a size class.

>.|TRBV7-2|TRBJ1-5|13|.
CASSAFLDQPQHF
TGTGCCAGCAGCGCCTTCCTAGATCAGCCCCAGCATTTT
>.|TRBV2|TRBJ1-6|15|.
CASSEQEPGASPLHF
TGTGCCAGCAGTGAACAGGAACCTGGGGCTTCACCCCTCCACTTT
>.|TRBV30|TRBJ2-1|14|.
CAWIPRGAYNEQFF
TGTGCCTGGATACCCCGGGGGGCTTACAATGAGCAGTTCTTC
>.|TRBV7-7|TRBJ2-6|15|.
CASSSRSSGANVLTF
TGTGCCAGCAGCTCTCGGTCGAGTGGGGCCAACGTCCTGACTTTC
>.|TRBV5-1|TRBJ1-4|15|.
CASSLVPGTNEKLFF
TGCGCCAGCAGCTTGGTACCAGGAACTAATGAAAAACTGTTTTTT
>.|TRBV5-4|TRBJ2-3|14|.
CASSYPLASDTQYF
TGTGCCAGCAGCTATCCGCTAGCGTCAGATACGCAGTATTTT
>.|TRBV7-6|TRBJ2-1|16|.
CASSVRRPDLGNEQFF
TGTGCCAGCAGCGTCCGTCGGCCGGACTTGGGGAATGAGCAGTTCTTC
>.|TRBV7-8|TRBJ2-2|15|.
CASSFDRGGTGELFF
TGTGCCAGCAGCTTCGACAGGGGAGGGACCGGGGAGCTGTTTTTT
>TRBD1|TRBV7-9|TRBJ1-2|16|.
CASTHRGRRLDYGYTF
TGTGCCAGCACTCACAGGGGGCGGCGGCTGGACTATGGCTACACCTTC
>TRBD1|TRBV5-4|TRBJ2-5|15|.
CASTPTGGAGETQYF
TGTGCCAGCACCCCGACAGGGGGCGCGGGGGAGACCCAGTACTTC
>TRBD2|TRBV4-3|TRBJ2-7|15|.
CASSQGRDYFYEQYF
TGCGCCAGCAGCCAGGGCCGGGACTATTTCTACGAGCAGTACTTC
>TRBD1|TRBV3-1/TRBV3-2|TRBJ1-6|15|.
CASSRTDRGNSPLHF
TGTGCCAGCAGCCGGACAGACAGGGGAAATTCACCCCTCCACTTT
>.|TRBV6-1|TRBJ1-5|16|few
CASSGGGGYSNQPQHF
TGTGCCAGCAGTGGAGGGGGTGGGTATAGCAATCAGCCCCAGCATTTT
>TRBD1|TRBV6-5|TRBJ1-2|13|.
CASAWTGWNGYTF
TGTGCCAGCGCCTGGACAGGGTGGAATGGCTACACCTTC
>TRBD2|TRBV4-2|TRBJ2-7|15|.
CASSATPGLPIEQYF
TGTGCCAGCAGCGCGACCCCGGGACTACCTATCGAGCAGTACTTC
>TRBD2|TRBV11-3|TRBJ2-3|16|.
CASSPGLAGGTDTQYF
TGTGCCAGCAGCCCCGGACTAGCGGGAGGTACAGATACGCAGTATTTT
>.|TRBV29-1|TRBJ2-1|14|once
CSVEGGVSYNEQFF
TGCAGCGTTGAAGGGGGCGTCTCCTACAATGAGCAGTTCTTC